A selection of T cell receptor beta chains follows, all from one sample in a study of identical twins. MiXCR, applied by TCRdb to the 5' RACE reads, yields one record per CDR3 protein. The sample lists around 490,000 distinct CDR3 sequences; around 24% were seen once. The same data also went into a second study, on yellow fever vaccine responses in identical twins.

The specimen was CD4+ T cells sorted from blood. These receptors all stem from a woman under 30 in good health. Both conserved end residues are part of each CDR3. A D gene is named only where the DNA matches it firmly. Rows give clone size only sometimes, using once, few, many, or a class for an expanded clone.

.	TRBV2	few	TRBJ1-1	TGTGCCAGCAGTGAAGGAGTGAGCGGAGCTTTCTTT	CASSEGVSGAFF
TRBD1	TRBV11-2	.	TRBJ2-1	TGTGCCAGCAGATTTGCGACAGACAGGGGGCGAAATCAGTTCTTC	CASRFATDRGRNQFF
.	TRBV11-2	.	TRBJ2-5	TGTGCCAGCAGCCCAGAGGGCCTAGAGACCCAGTACTTC	CASSPEGLETQYF
.	TRBV24-1	few	TRBJ2-1	TGTGCCACCAGCGCCCTTGGGTCCTACAATGAGCAGTTCTTC	CATSALGSYNEQFF
.	TRBV11-3	few	TRBJ1-1	TGTGCCAGCAGCTTTGGGCAGACAACTGAAGCTTTCTTT	CASSFGQTTEAFF
.	TRBV20-1	few	TRBJ1-5	TGCAGTGCCCCGATTGTTAACAATCAGCCCCAGCATTTT	CSAPIVNNQPQHF
.	TRBV18	few	TRBJ2-1	TGTGCCAGCTCACCAAGTCGGCTAGTGGGCTACAATGAGCAGTTCTTC	CASSPSRLVGYNEQFF
TRBD1	TRBV15	.	TRBJ1-1	TGTGCCACCAGCAAGAGGGCAGGGGGAACTGAAGCTTTCTTT	CATSKRAGGTEAFF
TRBD1	TRBV5-6	.	TRBJ2-6	TGTGCCAGCAGCTATGTTCAGGGGGCTGGGGCCAACGTCCTGACTTTC	CASSYVQGAGANVLTF
.	TRBV11-2	.	TRBJ2-2	TGTGCCAGCAGTCTCTTATTGGGGGAGCTGTTTTTT	CASSLLLGELFF
TRBD2	TRBV7-9	.	TRBJ2-4	TGTGCCAGCAGCCGACTAGCGGGAGTGCAAAACATTCAGTACTTC	CASSRLAGVQNIQYF
.	TRBV10-3	few	TRBJ2-7	TGTGCCATCAGTGGGGATGTTAGCGGACCCTACGAGCAGTACTTC	CAISGDVSGPYEQYF
.	TRBV5-4	.	TRBJ2-1	TGTGCCAGCAGCCCGGGGCTGGGTGGGAAGGACTACAATGAGCAGTTCTTC	CASSPGLGGKDYNEQFF
.	TRBV3-1	.	TRBJ2-5	TGTGCCAGCAGCCATGCCCGGGCCGCGGAGACCCAGTACTTC	CASSHARAAETQYF
.	TRBV20-1	few	TRBJ1-3	TGCAGTGCTAGTAATGGAAACACCATATATTTT	CSASNGNTIYF
TRBD2	TRBV5-1	few	TRBJ2-5	TGCGCCAGCAGTCTGGAGACTAGCGGGAGAGGGGAGACCCAGTACTTC	CASSLETSGRGETQYF
.	TRBV5-1	.	TRBJ1-1	TGCGCCAGCAGACTAGAGGGAAACACTGAAGCTTTCTTT	CASRLEGNTEAFF
TRBD1	TRBV10-3	few	TRBJ2-5	TGTGCCATCAGTGACGCTTCGGACAGGGGGGAGTCCCAGTACTTC	CAISDASDRGESQYF